This T cell receptor beta chain was sequenced during a study of control samples from healthy donors and cancer patients. Data came from immunoSEQ multiplex PCR; TCRdb stores just in-frame clones and leaves some out. The table has about 80,000 clones, roughly 91% seen once. V was clipped by 4 bases and J by 7 bases, with 6 bases between them. The CDR3 spans 11 residues. Germline-derived CDR1 and CDR2 are SGHRS and YFSETQ. The chain links TRBV5-1 to TRBJ2-1; D is unresolved. This sequence was found in a man aged 50-60 years in good health. The specimen sequenced was blood. Here the CDR3 reads CASSRQNEQFF. The CDR3 DNA reads as TGCGCCAGCAGCCGGCAAAATGAGCAGTTCTTC.